This record looks at one TCR beta chain sequence and its context. This clonotype was seen ten or more times. The specificity of this receptor is unknown. Base qualities are not at hand, and no much larger clone is one base apart. The receptor library was made with PCR. Sequencing was carried out with an Illumina HiSeq 2500. TCR library preparation used molecular barcoding, with unique molecular identifiers applied to normalize quantification of the TCRbeta repertoire. TCRdb trimmed public reads at Q25 via fastp, called clones via MiXCR and kept in-frame beta chains. When rows share a CDR3 protein, they turn into one entry using the most common DNA and genes. Present in this sample are 200,000 to 250,000 distinct CDR3 sequences, about a tenth of which were seen just once. The ten largest account for 28% of the sample. The treatment or condition label, as the study defines it: allogeneic hematopoietic cell transplantation with graft depleted of TCRalphabeta T cells and CD19 B cells. Transplant recipients were children who received TCRalphabeta/CD19-depleted allogeneic hematopoietic cell grafts.

This entry is derived from a study of T-cell reconstitution after alpha-beta-depleted transplantation in children (dated by TCRdb to about 2016). Background for the entire study: The study quantitatively tracked T-cell immune reconstitution after TCRalphabeta/CD19-depleted allogeneic hematopoietic cell transplantation in children using TCR repertoire profiling. Here is what the overall study found, with its caveats: In some patients, high TCRbeta diversity at day 60 was attributed to recipient T cells and intrathymic progenitors that had survived conditioning. About two months after transplant, the apparently early recovery of alphabetaT-cell counts reportedly depended on just several hundred clones that had expanded rapidly and came from non-depleted graft cells. Over the following months the frequencies of hyperexpanded clones went down, and after one year T-cell counts and TCRbeta diversity were mostly credited to newly produced T cells.

Trimming leaves V shorter by 6 bases and J shorter by 0 bases, with the junction holding 7 bases beyond the gene matches. The CDR3 runs 16 residues from the cysteine to the phenylalanine. The entry retains the CDR3 DNA only, 48 bases that are in frame from base 1. The germline V gene gives CDR1 as ENHRY and CDR2 as SYGVKD. The receptor chain draws on TRBV10-3 and TRBJ2-2; TRBD1 aligns with 7 central bases. The clonotype was recovered from a child less than two years old with acute myeloid leukemia, due to receive a stem cell transplant. Source: PBMCs, taken before TCRalphabeta/CD19-depleted stem cell transplant. The sequence in DNA is TGTGCCATCAGGGAGGCCGGGACAGCGAACACCGGGGAGCTGTTTTTT. The encoded protein is CAIREAGTANTGELFF.